These 6 T cell receptor beta chains share one sample of origin, sequenced in a study of tumor-infiltrating lymphocytes in localized non-small cell lung cancer. TCRdb's copy holds only in-frame clones and misses some; the assay was immunoSEQ multiplex PCR. This table holds 15,000 to 20,000 clones, 65% to 85% found once. The sample consisted of lung tumor tissue. Every receptor here comes from a human donor with non-small cell lung cancer.

The rearrangement uses TRBV5-4 and TRBJ1-6; 8 bases line up with TRBD1. The CDR3 totals 15 residues. The V gene's germline CDR1 is SGHNT and CDR2 YYREEE (reference sequence). V lost 4 bases, J lost 7 bases, and 7 bases stayed unmatched. The CDR3 sequence: CASSPQTGENSPLHF. DNA of the CDR3: TGTGCCAGCAGCCCTCAGACAGGGGAAAATTCACCCCTCCACTTT.

The chain combines TRBV28 with TRBJ2-7; 8 bases are a match to TRBD1. From germline, CDR1 is MDHEN and CDR2 SYDVKM. The CDR3 length is 15 residues. V gave up 4 bases and J gave up 0 bases; unmatched junction bases: 5. CDR3 region: CASSSPGQASYEQYF. CDR3 sequence (DNA): TGTGCCAGCAGTTCCCCGGGACAGGCCTCCTACGAGCAGTACTTC. Full variable domain (outside the CDR3, taken from reference TRBV28 and TRBJ2-7): DVKVTQSSRYLVKRTGEKVFLECVQDMDHENMFWYRQDPGLGLRLIYFSYDVKMKEKGDIPEGYSVSREKKERFSLILESASTNQTSMYLCASSSPGQASYEQYFGPGTRLTVT.

This clone was found a few times. The genes are TRBV11-3 and TRBJ2-6; D perhaps matches TRBD2 (6 bases). Trimming pared 5 bases from V and 4 bases from J, leaving 12 bases between. The CDR3 spans 15 residues. Germline CDR1 reads SGHNT; CDR2 reads YENEEA. The CDR3 DNA follows: TGTGCCAGCAGCCAGGGAGGTTCCGGGGCCAACGTCCTGACTTTC. It translates to CASSQGGSGANVLTF.

In this sample, this clone turned up once. The chain uses TRBV6-6 and TRBJ1-6; tentative D call: TRBD1 (5 bases). V lost 2 bases, J lost 5 bases, and 13 bases lay in between. CDR1 is MNHNY and CDR2 is SVGAGI in the germline V gene (reference sequence). The CDR3 spans 16 residues. The CDR3 sequence: CASSYRLRGHNSPLHF. Written as DNA, the CDR3 is TGTGCCAGCAGTTACCGCCTTCGGGGCCATAATTCACCCCTCCACTTT.

As DNA, the CDR3 is TGTGCAAGTCGCCCACGCCGAACCCCCTCTCAAGTGATTATTAGCACAGATACGCAGTATTTT. Encoded protein: CASRPRRTPSQVIISTDTQYF. The gene calls are TRBV12-2 and TRBJ2-3. TRBV12-2 is annotated as a pseudogene. The CDR3 covers 21 residues.

The chain has TRBV2 and TRBJ2-7; D unclear. The CDR3 consists of 17 residues. Trimming took 2 bases from V and 2 from J, leaving 19 bases between them. CDR1 is SNHLY, CDR2 FYNNEI, per germline. The CDR3 here is CASSERAWAGKTYEQYF. The DNA for the CDR3 is TGTGCCAGCAGTGAACGGGCCTGGGCCGGCAAGACCTACGAGCAGTACTTC.